This T cell receptor beta chain emerged from a study of CD8+ T cells in alopecia areata. Notes on the study in general: Relative to normal scalp, lesional scalp, especially alopecia totalis/universalis, showed higher clonality.

The treatment here: oral pan-JAK inhibitor, 5-10 mg twice daily. RNA was extracted and reverse transcribed into cDNA as the sequencing template. Generated by immunoSEQ multiplex PCR, the TCRdb table keeps only in-frame clones and is missing some. Of 160,000 or so clones listed, 58% are singletons. The V and J ends lost 0 bases and 9 bases, in that order; junction bases with no gene match: 5. CDR1 is SNHLY, CDR2 FYNNEI, per germline. The length of the CDR3 is 14 residues. Concerning this clone: The antigen remains unidentified.

The TCR comes from a human donor with alopecia areata. Sequencing used CD4+ T cells sorted from blood, obtained at approximately week 60, from a patient treated with tofacitinib. The rearrangement links TRBV2 to TRBJ1-5; 7 bases are a match to TRBD1. The CDR3 protein is CASSEALTGVPQHF. The CDR3 DNA is TGTGCCAGCAGTGAAGCGCTTACAGGGGTGCCCCAGCATTTT. Full variable domain (remainder filled in from reference TRBV2 and TRBJ1-5): EPEVTQTPSHQVTQMGQEVILRCVPISNHLYFYWYRQILGQKVEFLVSFYNNEISEKSEIFDDQFSVERPDGSNFTLKIRSTKLEDSAMYFCASSEALTGVPQHFGDGTRLSIL.